A selection of T cell receptor beta chains follows, all from one sample in a study of T cells in Graves' hyperthyroidism and ophthalmopathy. TCRdb recomputed calls from the multiplex PCR reads with MiXCR, one row per CDR3 protein. The sample lists 370,000 or so distinct CDR3 sequences, 15% to 19% seen once, with about 27% in the top ten. Sample: blood. The source is a woman aged 18 to 35 with Graves' hyperthyroidism that later progressed to Graves' ophthalmopathy. Each CDR3 is given without its conserved first and last residue. Fields, in order: clone size, V gene, CDR3 protein. Clone size is stated in some rows and not others, as once, few, many or a class when expanded.

clone size: many
V gene: TRBV9
CDR3 protein: ASSAGSSYNEQF

clone size: many
V gene: TRBV7-2
CDR3 protein: ASSLSSGTGGDTQY

clone size: few
V gene: TRBV12-3/TRBV12-4
CDR3 protein: ASSQWSGESYNEQF

clone size: .
V gene: TRBV24-1
CDR3 protein: ATSDSTGTSGQETQY

clone size: many
V gene: TRBV28
CDR3 protein: ASSLPHFQETQY

clone size: many
V gene: TRBV30
CDR3 protein: AWKEWRGTEAF

clone size: .
V gene: TRBV6-2/TRBV6-3
CDR3 protein: ASSYAEVDTQY

clone size: many
V gene: TRBV6-2/TRBV6-3
CDR3 protein: ASSDGTSGMQETQY

clone size: .
V gene: TRBV5-6
CDR3 protein: ASSLVGLAGSTGELF

clone size: many
V gene: TRBV29-1
CDR3 protein: SVDLWGSTEAF

clone size: .
V gene: TRBV6-1
CDR3 protein: ASSFTGTVNQPQH

clone size: .
V gene: TRBV11-3
CDR3 protein: ASSSLRGETQY

clone size: few
V gene: TRBV28
CDR3 protein: ASMGTPGYEQY

clone size: many
V gene: TRBV7-9
CDR3 protein: ASTLAGSRYNEQF

clone size: .
V gene: TRBV7-2
CDR3 protein: ASSRHTPGLAGGGQF

clone size: few
V gene: TRBV20-1
CDR3 protein: SARESGTGFLPNYGYT

clone size: many
V gene: TRBV4-1
CDR3 protein: ASSQEERLAGGEQY

clone size: many
V gene: TRBV20-1
CDR3 protein: SAWDRTYEQY

clone size: many
V gene: TRBV15
CDR3 protein: ATSRVVGSTEAF

clone size: many
V gene: TRBV7-8
CDR3 protein: ASSPRGRAYEQY

clone size: few
V gene: TRBV24-1
CDR3 protein: ATSALEQY

clone size: .
V gene: TRBV2
CDR3 protein: ASSDLDGRTDTQY

clone size: many
V gene: TRBV12-3/TRBV12-4
CDR3 protein: ASSLLAGVETQY

clone size: many
V gene: TRBV20-1
CDR3 protein: SARDQRGQSTDTQY

clone size: few
V gene: TRBV5-8
CDR3 protein: AGTGPSVYNEQF